This T cell receptor (beta chain) was captured in a study of identifying expanded T cells in peripheral blood. Study-wide points: Differentially abundant clones: around 1.1 between replicates, around 16 at 2 to 3 weeks, less than 20 at four. Across healthy donors, higher total template counts meant significantly greater approximately 2-week count variance.

As concerns this clone: Its antigen remains unknown.

Healthy donors had no documented immune events, such as infections, while sampled. TCRdb keeps only in-frame clones here, not all; method: immunoSEQ multiplex PCR. This sample carries some 100,000 clones, around 88% of them seen once, and the ten largest clones take about 18%. The receptor was isolated from a person aged 18 to 69 in good health. Sequenced sample: blood.

The CDR3 here is CASTPLGSGGAYNEQFF. The CDR3 DNA is TGTGCCAGCACCCCACTCGGATCGGGGGGCGCGTACAATGAGCAGTTCTTC. The chain carries TRBV28 and TRBJ2-1; maybe TRBD2 (7 bases). This CDR3 has 17 residues. CDR1 is MDHEN, CDR2 SYDVKM, per germline. Trimming removed 7 bases from V and 4 bases from J, with 23 bases in between.